The 11 T cell receptor beta chains below all came from one sample that was sequenced in a study of graft-versus-host responses after intestinal transplantation. The table came from immunoSEQ multiplex PCR; TCRdb's copy has only in-frame clones and leaves some out. The table includes 75,000 to 100,000 clones, roughly 92% detected once. These receptors lack a known antigen. This specimen consisted of unstimulated CD4+ T cells sorted from spleen or lymph node cells, obtained before intestinal transplant. The receptors derive from a human donor who received an intestinal transplant.

The J gene is TRBJ2-2, the V gene TRBV21-1; the table's TRBD1 call for D was not verified on the DNA. TRBV21-1 is a pseudogene. This CDR3 contains 19 residues. The CDR3 spells CASSTQKLTGASNTGELFF. DNA for the CDR3: TGTGCCAGCAGCACACAAAAATTGACAGGGGCATCGAACACCGGGGAGCTGTTTTTT.

The genes are TRBV7-3 and TRBJ2-2; TRBD2 agrees at 12 bases. This CDR3 has 15 amino acids. J lost 5 bases, V lost 5 bases, and 3 bases had no gene match. Germline lookup yields CDR1 SGHTA and CDR2 FQGTGA. The CDR3 DNA follows: TGTGCCAGCAGCAAAGGGACTAGCGGGACCGGGGAGCTGTTTTTT. Amino acids: CASSKGTSGTGELFF.

The rearrangement uses TRBV7-9 and TRBJ2-2; TRBD2 is a possible D gene (5 bases). Germline lookup yields CDR1 SEHNR and CDR2 FQNEAQ (reference sequence). Trimming shortened V by 1 base and J by 6 bases, and 9 bases separated the two germline ends. The CDR3 length is 14 residues. CDR3 in DNA: TGTGCCAGCAGCTTAGTTACTAGTTCCGGGGAGCTGTTTTTT. Residues: CASSLVTSSGELFF.

The gene calls are TRBV7-6 and TRBJ1-4; D remains unclear. The CDR3 totals 15 residues. Trimming removed 1 base at V and 2 bases at J, with 8 bases between. In germline, CDR1 is SGHVS, CDR2 FNYEAQ. This CDR3 reads CASSLVSGTNEKLFF. The CDR3 DNA reads TGTGCCAGCAGCTTAGTATCCGGGACTAATGAAAAACTGTTTTTT.

CDR3 protein: CSVLRGLLNTEAFF. CDR3 coding DNA: TGCAGCGTCCTCAGGGGGCTGTTGAACACTGAAGCTTTCTTT. The gene calls are TRBV29-1 and TRBJ1-1; 8 bases match TRBD1. J gave up 0 bases and V 6 bases, and 6 bases lay outside the gene matches. Germline V gives CDR1 SQVTM, CDR2 ANQGSEA. This CDR3 contains 14 residues.

Worth noting for this clone: Germline and junction disagree at one end, which may indicate a read error. This chain uses TRBV5-1 with TRBJ1-2; TRBD1 agrees at 7 bases. CDR3 length equals 12 residues. The germline gives CDR1 SGHRS, CDR2 YFSETQ. This chain's CDR3 is CASSLTGNRYAF. The DNA for the CDR3 is TGCGCCAGCAGCCTGACAGGGAATCGCTATGCCTTC.

The table lists this clone with a count of one. The J gene is TRBJ2-7, the V gene TRBV12-5, with TRBD2 as a possible D gene (6 bases). Germline V gene data show CDR1 as LGHNT and CDR2 as FRNRAP. Trimming left V 7 bases short and J 1 base short, with 17 bases between. The CDR3 covers 15 residues. The chain's CDR3 is CASAALWGRSYEQYF. CDR3 DNA sequence: TGTGCTAGTGCCGCTTTATGGGGGAGGTCCTACGAGCAGTACTTC.

As for this clone: A read error may produce the germline difference seen at one junction end. This rearrangement joins TRBV30 to TRBJ1-5; TRBD1 matches 9 bases. The CDR3 is 15 residues long. The germline V gene has CDR1 GTSNPN and CDR2 SVGIG (reference sequence). CDR3 in DNA: TGTGCCTGGAGCGAAATCGGGACAGGGAATCGGCCCCAGCATTTT. Translated, it gives CAWSEIGTGNRPQHF.

This clone turned up a few times. The chain has TRBV5-8 and TRBJ1-2, with D hard to call. This CDR3 has 13 residues. Germline V CDR1 and CDR2: SGHTS, YDEGEE. Trimming stripped 4 bases from V and 0 bases from J, with 7 bases between. The CDR3 loop reads CASSLQTNYGYTF. Here the CDR3 DNA reads TGTGCCAGCAGCCTGCAGACTAACTATGGCTACACCTTC.

In this sample, this clone turned up a few times. V usage is TRBV6-1 and J usage is TRBJ1-3; D remains ambiguous. The germline V gene has CDR1 MNHNS and CDR2 SASEGT. V lost 7 bases to trimming and J lost 2 bases, with 9 bases between them. This CDR3 contains 13 residues. The CDR3 DNA is TGTGCCAGCACCAGATTACCTGGAAACACCATATATTTT. Translation: CASTRLPGNTIYF.

This sequence joins TRBV27 and TRBJ2-4, with 8 bases identical to TRBD2. The germline gives CDR1 MNHEY, CDR2 SMNVEV (reference sequence). Unmatched junction bases numbered 6, after V lost 8 bases and J lost 3 bases. The CDR3 has 14 amino acids. The CDR3 loop is CASLFRGGKNIQYF. The CDR3, as DNA: TGTGCCAGCCTTTTCCGGGGGGGCAAAAACATTCAGTACTTC.